These 28 T cell receptor beta chains were sequenced from one sample in a study of T cell clones after liver transplantation. The assay was immunoSEQ multiplex PCR, and TCRdb's table has in-frame clones only and misses some. The sample lists just over 80,000 clones; roughly 85% were seen once. The sample was CD4+ T cells from blood, taken approximately 3.5 years after liver transplant. These receptors came from a human patient who received a liver transplant. Some T cells may be transferred from the graft donor.

This clone was detected a few times. V gene TRBV5-6 combines with J gene TRBJ1-5; D perhaps matches TRBD1 (5 bases). There are 13 residues in the CDR3. Germline V lookup: CDR1 SGHDT, CDR2 YYEEEE. V lost 0 bases to trimming and J lost 5 bases, with 6 bases between them. CDR3 nucleotides: TGTGCCAGCAGCTTGGCGACAGATCAGCCCCAGCATTTT. It yields the protein CASSLATDQPQHF. The entire variable domain, with the rest obtained from reference TRBV5-6 and TRBJ1-5, is as follows: DAGVTQSPTHLIKTRGQQVTLRCSPKSGHDTVSWYQQALGQGPQFIFQYYEEEERQRGNFPDRFSGHQFPNYSSELNVNALLLGDSALYLCASSLATDQPQHFGDGTRLSIL.

The CDR3 reads CASSLLKTGGYEQYF. The CDR3 nucleotides read TGTGCCAGCAGCTTATTAAAGACAGGGGGATACGAGCAGTACTTC. The chain has TRBV7-8 and TRBJ2-7, with TRBD1 identical over 9 bases. Germline assignment: CDR1 SGHVS and CDR2 FQNEAQ. J lost 4 bases, V lost 2 bases, and 6 bases had no gene match. The CDR3 is 15 amino acids.

The J gene is TRBJ2-6, the V gene TRBV9, with 7 bases lining up with TRBD1. J gave up 4 bases and V 4 bases, and 11 bases lay outside the gene matches. CDR3 length equals 17 residues. The germline CDR1 and CDR2 sequences are SGDLS and YYNGEE. Written as DNA, the CDR3 is TGTGCCAGCAGCTCCGGTAACAGGGGACGAGGGGCCAACGTCCTGACTTTC. Its translation: CASSSGNRGRGANVLTF.

The genes are TRBV18 and TRBJ1-5, with unresolved D. V was trimmed by 4 bases and J by 2 bases, leaving 9 bases between them. The germline CDR1 and CDR2 sequences are KGHSH and LQKENI. The CDR3 extends over 14 amino acids. CDR3 coding DNA: TGTGCCAGCTCACTGGACTCCGGCAATCAGCCCCAGCATTTT. This sequence encodes CASSLDSGNQPQHF.

This clone was picked up one time. V and J are TRBV4-3 and TRBJ2-2, with D possibly being TRBD1 or TRBD2 (5 bases each). The CDR3 sequence is 15 residues long. V lost 4 bases and J lost 5, with 14 bases in between. CDR1 is LGHNA and CDR2 is YSLEER in the germline V gene. CDR3 in DNA: TGCGCCAGCAGCCCCGCCGGGACGGGGACCGGGGAGCTGTTTTTT. It translates to CASSPAGTGTGELFF.

This chain joins TRBV6-5 and TRBJ2-4; weak D call: TRBD2 (5 bases). Trimming pared 0 bases from V and 4 bases from J, leaving 7 bases between. This CDR3 contains 14 residues. Looked up from germline, CDR1 is MNHEY and CDR2 is SVGAGI. The CDR3 DNA is TGTGCCAGCAGTTACTCGAGGGTTAAAAACATTCAGTACTTC. It is translated as CASSYSRVKNIQYF.

The chain combines TRBV5-1 with TRBJ1-1; D call uncertain. The CDR3 consists of 15 residues. CDR1 is SGHRS, CDR2 YFSETQ, per germline. V dropped 4 bases and J dropped 0 bases, with 13 bases sitting between them. The CDR3 sequence: CASSELPFMNTEAFF. The DNA of the CDR3 is TGCGCCAGCAGCGAATTACCTTTCATGAACACTGAAGCTTTCTTT.

About this clone: Within the sample, other DNA sequences also encode this same CDR3. The V and J genes are TRBV5-1 and TRBJ1-4; D is unclear. Per germline, CDR1 SGHRS and CDR2 YFSETQ. The CDR3 contains 14 residues. V was pared by 0 bases and J by 7 bases, with 10 bases between. CDR3 loop: CASSLDSTSEKLFF. For the CDR3, the DNA is TGCGCCAGCAGCTTGGACTCAACAAGTGAAAAACTGTTTTTT. The full variable domain, its missing parts supplied by reference TRBV5-1 and TRBJ1-4, is KAGVTQTPRYLIKTRGQQVTLSCSPISGHRSVSWYQQTPGQGLQFLFEYFSETQRNKGNFPGRFSGRQFSNSRSEMNVSTLELGDSALYLCASSLDSTSEKLFFGSGTQLSVL.

The chain joins TRBV19 to TRBJ2-1, with 12 bases aligning to TRBD2. V was clipped by 5 bases and J by 13 bases; unmatched bases: 12. This CDR3 has 15 residues. Germline V CDR1 and CDR2: LNHDA, SQIVND (reference sequence). The CDR3 nucleotides read TGTGCCAGTAGTCCCGGGACTAGCGGGTTCGGTTATCAGTTCTTC. It encodes CASSPGTSGFGYQFF.

The chain uses TRBV11-2 and TRBJ2-2; no reliable D call. Germline lookup yields CDR1 SGHAT and CDR2 FQNNGV. This CDR3 comprises 15 residues. Trimming pared 1 base from V and 4 bases from J, leaving 10 bases between. CDR3 amino acids: CASSLVVRATGELFF. In nucleotides, the CDR3 is TGTGCCAGCAGCTTAGTAGTCCGGGCCACCGGGGAGCTGTTTTTT.

V and J are TRBV7-2 and TRBJ2-1; D is possibly TRBD2 (6 bases). Trimming shortened V by 1 base and J by 4 bases, and 14 bases separated the two germline ends. Germline assignment: CDR1 SGHTA and CDR2 FQGNSA. There are 16 residues in the CDR3. CDR3 loop: CASSLGGSGAYNEQFF. The CDR3 DNA is TGTGCCAGCAGCTTAGGGGGTTCGGGAGCGTACAATGAGCAGTTCTTC.

The chain uses TRBV29-1 and TRBJ1-1; 7 positions match TRBD1. Germline values: CDR1 SQVTM, CDR2 ANQGSEA. Germline trimming cut 7 bases from V and 0 bases from J; bases unmatched to any gene: 5. The CDR3 length is 13 residues. The CDR3 nucleotides are TGCAGCGGCTCGGACAGGTTGAACACTGAAGCTTTCTTT. This translates into CSGSDRLNTEAFF.

The V gene is TRBV11-2, the J gene TRBJ2-1, with D tentatively TRBD1 (6 bases). CDR3 length: 15 residues. Germline assignment: CDR1 SGHAT and CDR2 FQNNGV. V gave up 0 bases and J gave up 7 bases, with 13 bases separating them. The CDR3 region is CASSLEWGLRNEQFF. The CDR3 DNA reads TGTGCCAGCAGCTTAGAATGGGGGCTTCGGAATGAGCAGTTCTTC.

This chain connects TRBV7-9 to TRBJ1-4; a possible D gene is TRBD1 (6 bases). The length of the CDR3 is 15 residues. CDR1 SEHNR and CDR2 FQNEAQ come from the germline V gene (reference sequence). The V end lost 6 bases, the J end lost 2 bases, and 13 bases lay between the germline ends. In nucleotides, the CDR3 is TGTGCCAGCAGGGGACCGGGGGGCACTAATGAAAAACTGTTTTTT. It specifies CASRGPGGTNEKLFF.

This clone has just one count. This chain links TRBV5-1 with TRBJ2-1; 8 nucleotides align to TRBD2. There are 16 residues in the CDR3. After removal of 1 base from V and 0 bases from J, the junction contained 3 bases not matched to a gene. CDR1 SGHRS and CDR2 YFSETQ come from the germline V gene. The CDR3 DNA follows: TGCGCCAGCAGCTTGACTAGCGGTAGCTCCTACAATGAGCAGTTCTTC. Amino acid sequence: CASSLTSGSSYNEQFF.

The rearrangement links TRBV5-1 to TRBJ2-1; no clear D. The CDR3 is 14 residues long. Germline values: CDR1 SGHRS, CDR2 YFSETQ. Trimming took 6 bases from V and 5 from J, leaving 15 bases between them. The CDR3 bases are TGCGCCAGCATCTCTACAGAGTACGACAATGAGCAGTTCTTC. It is translated as CASISTEYDNEQFF.

The chain recombines TRBV28 with TRBJ1-2; D is possibly TRBD1 (6 bases). Germline CDR1 MDHEN, CDR2 SYDVKM. The germline V and J ends were trimmed by 4 bases and 8 bases, with 11 bases remaining between them. CDR3 length equals 12 residues. Here the CDR3 DNA reads TGTGCCAGCAGTTCGGGGACATTCGGCTACACCTTC. Protein sequence: CASSSGTFGYTF.

This sequence joins TRBV2 and TRBJ2-1, with TRBD2 matching 13 bases. V trimming: 1 base; J trimming: 14 bases; junction bases outside the gene matches: 8. CDR3 length: 15 amino acids. CDR1 and CDR2 from the germline V gene are SNHLY and FYNNEI. The CDR3 DNA is TGTGCCAGCAGTGAAGTGGGACTAGCGGGGACCAGCAAGTTCTTC. Residues: CASSEVGLAGTSKFF. Variable domain in full (rest from reference TRBV2 and TRBJ2-1): EPEVTQTPSHQVTQMGQEVILRCVPISNHLYFYWYRQILGQKVEFLVSFYNNEISEKSEIFDDQFSVERPDGSNFTLKIRSTKLEDSAMYFCASSEVGLAGTSKFFGPGTRLTVL.

The chain is built from TRBV5-4 and TRBJ1-2, with 8 bases identical to TRBD1. V lost 4 bases and J lost 8; bases outside the gene matches: 10. The CDR3 is 14 residues long. Germline values: CDR1 SGHNT, CDR2 YYREEE (reference sequence). The DNA for the CDR3 is TGTGCCAGCAGCGCCGACACAGGGGGGCGCGGCTACACCTTC. This gives the protein CASSADTGGRGYTF.

This chain joins TRBV28 and TRBJ1-3; possibly TRBD1 for D (6 bases). Trimming took off 9 bases at V and 3 bases at J, with 18 bases between the two ends. The CDR3 loop spans 15 amino acids. Germline CDR1 is MDHEN and CDR2 is SYDVKM. The CDR3 loop reads CASIPGDAFGNTIYF. In DNA form, the CDR3 reads TGTGCCAGTATCCCAGGGGATGCATTTGGAAACACCATATATTTT.

The V and J genes are TRBV11-2 and TRBJ1-2; the D gene is possibly TRBD1 (5 bases). Germline CDR1 is SGHAT and CDR2 is FQNNGV. The CDR3 is made up of 15 amino acids. The ends were cut back, 1 base at V and 1 base at J, with 10 bases in the middle. CDR3 protein: CASSLGGTVNYGYTF. In DNA, the CDR3 is TGTGCCAGCAGCTTAGGAGGGACGGTTAACTATGGCTACACCTTC.

This clone was seen more than once but under ten times. CDR3 residues: CASSSRRELPRDTQYF. CDR3 nucleotide sequence: TGTGCCAGTTCGAGTCGGCGGGAGCTTCCCAGGGATACGCAGTATTTT. This chain joins TRBV7-8 and TRBJ2-3; 7 nucleotides match TRBD2. V gave up 9 bases and J gave up 6 bases; unmatched junction bases: 18. This CDR3 is built from 16 residues. Looked up from germline, CDR1 is SGHVS and CDR2 is FQNEAQ.

In this sample, this clone turned up once. This chain links TRBV6-5 with TRBJ2-5; tentatively, D is TRBD2 (5 bases). There are 11 residues in the CDR3. The V end lost 4 bases, the J end lost 5 bases, and 5 bases lay between the germline ends. Germline-derived CDR1 and CDR2 are MNHEY and SVGAGI. The CDR3 loop is CASSWEETQYF. The CDR3 coding sequence is TGTGCCAGCAGTTGGGAGGAGACCCAGTACTTC.

The chain combines TRBV4-2 with TRBJ1-2, with D uncertain. CDR1 and CDR2 from the germline V gene are LGHNA and YNFKEQ. Trimming stripped 4 bases from V and 3 bases from J, with 9 bases between. The CDR3 is 13 residues long. The CDR3 nucleotides read TGTGCCAGCAGCCCGGAAAGGGACTATGGCTACACCTTC. Amino acids: CASSPERDYGYTF.

This chain joins TRBV7-2 and TRBJ2-1; 12 bases map to TRBD2. The CDR3 extends over 15 amino acids. Germline values: CDR1 SGHTA, CDR2 FQGNSA. V dropped 5 bases and J dropped 9; count of bases not matched to a gene: 8. The CDR3 bases are TGTGCCAGCAGCCAGACTAGCGGGAGAGGGGTTGAGCAGTTCTTC. This sequence encodes CASSQTSGRGVEQFF.

This chain uses TRBV28 with TRBJ1-1; 10 nucleotides agree with TRBD1. The CDR3 consists of 16 residues. The germline gives CDR1 MDHEN, CDR2 SYDVKM. Trimming cost V 6 bases and J 4 bases; bases outside gene matches: 11. The DNA of the CDR3 is TGTGCCAGCAGCCACGACAGGGGGCAGGGGTTCACTGAAGCTTTCTTT. Translation gives CASSHDRGQGFTEAFF.

The gene calls are TRBV7-6 and TRBJ2-7; TRBD2 aligns across 12 bases. Germline V gene sequence: CDR1 SGHVS, CDR2 FNYEAQ. This CDR3 is 16 amino acids long. The junction had 10 bases not matched to a gene; V was cut back by 1 base and J by 9 bases. This chain's CDR3 is CASSLGVGLAGYRQYF. As DNA, the CDR3 is TGTGCCAGCAGCTTAGGGGTAGGACTAGCGGGATATCGGCAGTACTTC. Filled out from reference TRBV7-6 and TRBJ2-7, the complete variable domain reads GAGVSQSPRYKVTKRGQDVALRCDPISGHVSLYWYRQALGQGPEFLTYFNYEAQQDKSGLPNDRFSAERPEGSISTLTIQRTEQRDSAMYRCASSLGVGLAGYRQYFGPGTRLTVT.

The chain joins TRBV5-1 to TRBJ2-3; no clear D. V lost 0 bases and J lost 4, with 15 bases in between. CDR1 SGHRS and CDR2 YFSETQ come from the germline V gene. This CDR3 spans 16 amino acids. CDR3 protein: CASSLGASFQADTQYF. The CDR3, as DNA: TGCGCCAGCAGCTTGGGGGCGTCGTTTCAGGCAGATACGCAGTATTTT.